This is a list of T cell receptor beta chains from one sample in a study of cytomegalovirus exposure and HLA in healthy donors. Sequencing used immunoSEQ multiplex PCR; TCRdb keeps in-frame clones, though not all of them. The sample table sets out 45,000 to 60,000 clones. Specimen: PBMCs. The receptors were sampled from a female donor in good health and CMV-seronegative. CDR3s include the opening cysteine and the closing phenylalanine or tryptophan. The D gene is left open where the match is weak.

D: NA
V: TRBV29-1
J: TRBJ1-5
DNA: TGCAGCGTTGGAGGAAGCAATCAGCCCCAGCATTTT
CDR3: CSVGGSNQPQHF

D: NA
V: TRBV5-4
J: TRBJ1-2
DNA: TGTGCCAGCAGCTTTACAGCTAACTATGGCTACACCTTC
CDR3: CASSFTANYGYTF

D: TRBD2
V: TRBV19
J: TRBJ2-7
DNA: TGTGCCAGTAGTAGCGAGAGCGGGGCCGCCTACGAGCAGTACTTC
CDR3: CASSSESGAAYEQYF

D: TRBD1
V: TRBV27
J: TRBJ1-2
DNA: TGTGCCAGCAGTTCGACAGGGGGAGTCTATGGCTACACCTTC
CDR3: CASSSTGGVYGYTF

D: TRBD1
V: TRBV9
J: TRBJ2-7
DNA: TGTGCCAGCAGCGTAACCGGGACAGGAACCTACGAGCAGTACTTC
CDR3: CASSVTGTGTYEQYF

D: NA
V: TRBV14
J: TRBJ1-1
DNA: TGTGCCAGCAGTTGGACAGCCGACACTGAAGCTTTCTTT
CDR3: CASSWTADTEAFF

D: NA
V: TRBV5-4
J: TRBJ2-7
DNA: TGTGCCAGCAGCGAGAGCAGAAAGACAGCCGGCTCCTACGAGCAGTACTTC
CDR3: CASSESRKTAGSYEQYF

D: NA
V: TRBV6-1
J: TRBJ1-2
DNA: TGTGCCAGCACTCAAGGAGGGGGGGACTATGGCTACACCTTC
CDR3: CASTQGGGDYGYTF

D: NA
V: TRBV6-6
J: TRBJ1-2
DNA: TGTGCCAGCAGCCTAGGGGGAAGTAACTATGGCTACACCTTC
CDR3: CASSLGGSNYGYTF

D: TRBD1
V: TRBV9
J: TRBJ1-2
DNA: TGTGCCAGCAGCGCGCAGGGGGGATCCCGGGTAGGCTACACCTTC
CDR3: CASSAQGGSRVGYTF

D: NA
V: TRBV2
J: TRBJ1-5
DNA: TGTGCCAGCAGTGCCGCTTTGAACGGGGTGGTCGATCAGCCCCAGCATTTT
CDR3: CASSAALNGVVDQPQHF

D: NA
V: TRBV4-3
J: TRBJ2-7
DNA: TGCGCCAGCAGCCAAGATAGGGGATACGAGCAGTACTTC
CDR3: CASSQDRGYEQYF

D: NA
V: TRBV6-5
J: TRBJ1-1
DNA: TGTGCCAGCAGTTCTGGGAGGGCCTACGCTTTCTTT
CDR3: CASSSGRAYAFF

D: NA
V: TRBV19
J: TRBJ2-5
DNA: TGTGCCAGTAGTGAAAGGGGGACGGGGCAAGAGACCCAGTACTTC
CDR3: CASSERGTGQETQYF

D: TRBD1
V: TRBV29-1
J: TRBJ2-7
DNA: TGCAGCGCAACCAAAGGACAGGGATCCTACGAGCAGTACTTC
CDR3: CSATKGQGSYEQYF

D: NA
V: TRBV7-9
J: TRBJ2-7
DNA: TGTGCCAGCAGCTTAGTGGGGCCCTCGGGCGAGCAGTACTTC
CDR3: CASSLVGPSGEQYF

D: TRBD1
V: TRBV4-3
J: TRBJ2-5
DNA: TGCGCCAGCAGCCAAGAGGGGACAGGGGTGCAAGAGACCCAGTACTTC
CDR3: CASSQEGTGVQETQYF

D: TRBD1
V: TRBV28
J: TRBJ1-5
DNA: TGTGCCAGCAGTACAAGGACAGGTCTTAGCAATCAGCCCCAGCATTTT
CDR3: CASSTRTGLSNQPQHF

D: NA
V: TRBV2
J: TRBJ2-4
DNA: TGTGCCAGCAGTGACAGGGGTAGAGGGGACATTCAGTACTTC
CDR3: CASSDRGRGDIQYF

D: TRBD1
V: TRBV9
J: TRBJ1-1
DNA: TGTGCCAGCAGCGGGCAGGGACAGGTTGACACTGAAGCTTTCTTT
CDR3: CASSGQGQVDTEAFF

D: NA
V: TRBV5-1
J: TRBJ2-3
DNA: TGCGCCAGCAGCTCTCTTAAGGGAGTGGGCACAGATACGCAGTATTTT
CDR3: CASSSLKGVGTDTQYF

D: NA
V: TRBV11-3
J: TRBJ2-7
DNA: TGTGCCAGCAGCCTTGGGAGCTACGAGCAGTACTTC
CDR3: CASSLGSYEQYF

D: NA
V: TRBV30
J: TRBJ1-2
DNA: TGTGCCTGGTACAGGGTCAGCTACACCTTC
CDR3: CAWYRVSYTF

D: TRBD1
V: TRBV5-1
J: TRBJ1-6
DNA: TGCGCCAGCAGCATTTCAGGGGGCTATAATTCACCCCTCCACTTT
CDR3: CASSISGGYNSPLHF

D: TRBD2
V: TRBV6-5
J: TRBJ2-1
DNA: TGTGCCAGCAGTTCCGGGACTATCTACAATGAGCAGTTCTTC
CDR3: CASSSGTIYNEQFF

D: NA
V: TRBV15
J: TRBJ2-5
DNA: TGTGCCACCCGGACAAAAGAGACCCAGTACTTC
CDR3: CATRTKETQYF

D: NA
V: TRBV4-3
J: TRBJ1-1
DNA: TGCGCCAGCAGCCACCGTCCGGGGAAAGAGAACACTGAAGCTTTCTTT
CDR3: CASSHRPGKENTEAFF

D: NA
V: TRBV5-1
J: TRBJ1-2
DNA: TGCGCCAGCAGCTTGGCTACGGGGGAAGGCTACACCTTC
CDR3: CASSLATGEGYTF

D: TRBD2
V: TRBV11-3
J: TRBJ2-4
DNA: TGTGCCAGCAGCTTCGGGGGGGCGGCCAAAAACATTCAGTACTTC
CDR3: CASSFGGAAKNIQYF

D: NA
V: TRBV5-1
J: TRBJ2-7
DNA: TGCGCCAGCAGCTTGGCCTCAAGCGGACCGTCCTACGAGCAGTACTTC
CDR3: CASSLASSGPSYEQYF

D: TRBD1
V: TRBV9
J: TRBJ2-7
DNA: TGTGCCAGCAGCGTGGGGGGGGACAGGGTCTCCTACGAGCAGTACTTC
CDR3: CASSVGGDRVSYEQYF

D: TRBD2
V: TRBV2
J: TRBJ2-7
DNA: TGTGCCAGCAGAAGGGAGGGGTACGAGCAGTACTTC
CDR3: CASRREGYEQYF

D: NA
V: TRBV5-1
J: TRBJ1-1
DNA: TGCGCCAGCACCCTCGGCGGGAGTGGTACTGAAGCTTTCTTT
CDR3: CASTLGGSGTEAFF

D: NA
V: TRBV18
J: TRBJ2-5
DNA: TGTGCCAGCTCACCGACTACTAGAAATATCAAGACCCAGTACTTC
CDR3: CASSPTTRNIKTQYF

D: NA
V: TRBV6-1
J: TRBJ1-4
DNA: TGTGCCAGCAGTAGGACTGGCAAATACGAAAAACTGTTTTTT
CDR3: CASSRTGKYEKLFF

D: TRBD1
V: TRBV7-9
J: TRBJ1-1
DNA: TGTGCCAGCAGCTTACTCCGGACAGGGAGGACCACTGAAGCTTTCTTT
CDR3: CASSLLRTGRTTEAFF

D: NA
V: TRBV6-5
J: TRBJ2-3
DNA: TGTGCCAGCAGGGCGGGGCCGGGCACAGATACGCAGTATTTT
CDR3: CASRAGPGTDTQYF

D: TRBD1
V: TRBV18
J: TRBJ2-7
DNA: TGTGCCAGCTCACCGGTGGACAGGGGCCCCTACGAGCAGTACTTC
CDR3: CASSPVDRGPYEQYF

D: NA
V: TRBV5-6
J: TRBJ1-5
DNA: TGTGCCAGCAGCTTTGGCGGAAAGAGGCCCCAGCATTTT
CDR3: CASSFGGKRPQHF

D: TRBD1
V: TRBV19
J: TRBJ2-1
DNA: TGTGCCAGTAGTTCGGACAGGGGGCTAGGTGAGCAGTTCTTC
CDR3: CASSSDRGLGEQFF

D: TRBD1
V: TRBV6-5
J: TRBJ1-2
DNA: TGTGCCAGCCGCTATTCAGGGGGCTCCTATGGCTACACCTTC
CDR3: CASRYSGGSYGYTF

D: TRBD1
V: TRBV5-6
J: TRBJ1-1
DNA: TGTGCCAGTTGGACAGGGAACACTGAAGCTTTCTTT
CDR3: CASWTGNTEAFF

D: TRBD1
V: TRBV5-1
J: TRBJ2-7
DNA: TGCGCCAGCAGCGGGAGGACAGGGGACCCCTACGAGCAGTACTTC
CDR3: CASSGRTGDPYEQYF

D: TRBD1
V: TRBV15
J: TRBJ1-2
DNA: TGTGCCACCAGCACCTCTAAGGGACAGATCTATGGCTACACCTTC
CDR3: CATSTSKGQIYGYTF

D: NA
V: TRBV7-2
J: TRBJ2-7
DNA: TGTGCCAGCTCGACTGGGTACGAGCAGTACTTC
CDR3: CASSTGYEQYF

D: TRBD1
V: TRBV6-5
J: TRBJ1-2
DNA: TGTGCCAGCAGTCCGGGACAGGGGGCCTGGGGCTACACCTTC
CDR3: CASSPGQGAWGYTF

D: TRBD2
V: TRBV6-5
J: TRBJ2-1
DNA: TGTGCCAGCAGTTACGTTCTAGCGGGGTACAATGAGCAGTTCTTC
CDR3: CASSYVLAGYNEQFF

D: NA
V: TRBV7-9
J: TRBJ1-5
DNA: TGTGCCAGCAGCTCACCGACAGTCAATCAGCCCCAGCATTTT
CDR3: CASSSPTVNQPQHF

D: TRBD2
V: TRBV2
J: TRBJ2-7
DNA: TGTGCCAGCAGTGAAGCGGGGGGGGAGCAGTACTTC
CDR3: CASSEAGGEQYF

D: TRBD1
V: TRBV4-3
J: TRBJ1-2
DNA: TGCGCCAGCAGCCAGCCCGGGACAGGGTTTGGCTACACCTTC
CDR3: CASSQPGTGFGYTF

D: NA
V: TRBV29-1
J: TRBJ1-2
DNA: TGCAGCGTGGGGGGGGAAGGCTACACCTTC
CDR3: CSVGGEGYTF

D: NA
V: TRBV11-3
J: TRBJ1-2
DNA: TGTGCCAGCAGCTTACAGGGTTTGCATGGCTACACCTTC
CDR3: CASSLQGLHGYTF